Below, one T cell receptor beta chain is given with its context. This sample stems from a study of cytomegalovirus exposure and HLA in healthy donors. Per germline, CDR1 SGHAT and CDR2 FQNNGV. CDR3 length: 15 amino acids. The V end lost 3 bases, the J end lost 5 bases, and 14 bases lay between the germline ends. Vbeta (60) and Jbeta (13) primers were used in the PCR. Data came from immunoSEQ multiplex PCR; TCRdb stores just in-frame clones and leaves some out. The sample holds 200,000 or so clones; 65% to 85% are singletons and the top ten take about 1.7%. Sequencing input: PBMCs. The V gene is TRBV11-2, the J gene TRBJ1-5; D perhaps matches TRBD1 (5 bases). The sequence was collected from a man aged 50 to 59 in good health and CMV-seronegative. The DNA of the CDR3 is TGTGCCAGCAGCTTGCAAGCAGGGCCTTATCAGCCCCAGCATTTT. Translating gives CASSLQAGPYQPQHF.